The clone carrying this TCR gamma chain has just a few counts. Its antigen is as yet unknown. Sequences come from RNA converted to cDNA by reverse transcription. Pooled V-gene forward primers with one constant-region reverse primer generated the CDR3 amplicons by multiplex PCR. TCRdb called clones anew from the multiplex PCR reads with CATT. The repertoire holds roughly 6,700 gamma-chain clones, with roughly 40% as singletons. These data belong to a study of Vδ1+ human thymocytes. Study-wide results and caveats: In the thymus, TRG and TRD repertoires looked highly polyclonal with Gaussian CDR3 lengths. Despite high sort purity, roughly a fifth of thymic T cell receptor delta sequences were Vdelta2.

This CDR3 has 14 amino acids. J was trimmed by 3 bases and V by 1 base; bases with no gene match: 6. Germline V lookup: CDR1 VTNTFY, CDR2 YDVSTARD (reference sequence). The TCR comes from a boy less than two years old who had congenital heart surgery. Sequences were obtained from Vdelta1+ gamma-delta thymocytes from the thymus. Described subset: FACS-sorted CD3+ TCRalphabeta- TCRVdelta1+ TCRVdelta2- thymocytes. The rearrangement uses TRGV3 and TRGJ1 or TRGJ2. Here the CDR3 reads CATWDRGPYYKKLF. The CDR3 DNA follows: TGTGCCACCTGGGACAGAGGACCTTATTATAAGAAACTCTTT.